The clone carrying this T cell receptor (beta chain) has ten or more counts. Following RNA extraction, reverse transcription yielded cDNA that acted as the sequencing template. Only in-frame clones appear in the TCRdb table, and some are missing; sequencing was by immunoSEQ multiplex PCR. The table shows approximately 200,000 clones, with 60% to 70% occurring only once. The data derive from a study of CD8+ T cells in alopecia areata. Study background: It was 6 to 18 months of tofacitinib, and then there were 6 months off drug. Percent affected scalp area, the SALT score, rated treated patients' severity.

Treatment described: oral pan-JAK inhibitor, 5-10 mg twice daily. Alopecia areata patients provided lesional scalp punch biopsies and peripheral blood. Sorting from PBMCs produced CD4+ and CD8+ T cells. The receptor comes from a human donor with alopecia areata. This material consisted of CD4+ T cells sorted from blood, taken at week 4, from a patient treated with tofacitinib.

CDR3 residues: CASSLAGRGHTEAFF. The CDR3 region has the DNA TGTGCCAGCAGCTTAGCTGGCAGGGGGCACACTGAAGCTTTCTTT. The chain carries TRBV11-3 and TRBJ1-1; TRBD1 aligns across 8 bases. The length of the CDR3 is 15 residues. The J segment lost 3 bases and the V segment lost 1 base, leaving 4 bases of the junction unmatched. CDR1 is SGHNT, CDR2 YENEEA, per germline.